Listed below are T cell receptor beta chains from one sample, sequenced in a study of blood T cell repertoires in COVID-19. TCRdb keeps only in-frame clones here, not all; method: immunoSEQ multiplex PCR. The repertoire holds fewer than 350,000 clones, with approximately 91% as singletons. The sample comprised PBMCs or T cells enriched from blood (not recorded which). The receptors derive from a middle-aged woman with acute COVID-19. The CDR3 runs from the conserved cysteine through the conserved F or W. D genes are given only for firm matches.

D gene	J gene	V gene	CDR3 DNA	CDR3 protein
-	TRBJ2-1	TRBV11-2	TGTGCCAGCAGCTTTATGGGAACCGGGGTCGCTGCGAAGGAGCAGTTCTTC	CASSFMGTGVAAKEQFF
TRBD2	TRBJ2-7	TRBV6-6	TGTGCCAGCAGTTACCTACTAGCGGGGGGATCCTACGAGCAGTACTTC	CASSYLLAGGSYEQYF
-	TRBJ1-5	TRBV21-1	TGTGCCAGCAGCCAGAGGGGGTGGACAGCAATTTATCAGCCCCAGCATTTT	CASSQRGWTAIYQPQHF
TRBD1	TRBJ1-1	TRBV10-3	TGTGCCATCAGTTGGACAGGGGGCTCCCCTGAGGCTGAAGCTTTCTTT	CAISWTGGSPEAEAFF
-	TRBJ1-6	TRBV6-5	TGTGCCAGCAGTTACTCGAACAGCTTACCCCTCCACTTT	CASSYSNSLPLHF
-	TRBJ1-1	TRBV25-1	TGTGCCAGCAGTGAATTTAAGGGAGGGAACACTGAAGCTTTCTTT	CASSEFKGGNTEAFF
-	TRBJ2-7	TRBV28	TGTGCCAGCAGACCCTCGGACAGATACTACGAGCAGTACTTC	CASRPSDRYYEQYF
-	TRBJ2-6	TRBV6-2/TRBV6-3	TGTGCCAGCAGTTACCCCAGGCCCTCTGGGGCCAACGTCCTGACTTTC	CASSYPRPSGANVLTF
TRBD1	TRBJ1-4	TRBV6-6	TGTGCCAGCAGCTCCGGGACAGGGAGGATGGATGAAAAACTGTTTTTT	CASSSGTGRMDEKLFF
TRBD1	TRBJ2-5	TRBV11-3	TGTGCCAGCACCACCTTCTCGGACAGGGAAGAGACCCAGTACTTC	CASTTFSDREETQYF
-	TRBJ2-1	TRBV2	TGTGCCAGCAGTGAGTTAGCGGTCTCCTACAATGAGCAGTTCTTC	CASSELAVSYNEQFF